This T cell receptor beta chain was obtained from a study of regulatory T cells in long-lasting Graves disease. This clonotype has just a few counts. The CDR3 does not end in the conserved phenylalanine or tryptophan, so this is likely a read error. Per the germline V gene, CDR1 is SGHKS and CDR2 is YYEKEE (reference sequence). This CDR3 comprises 13 residues. V lost 0 bases to trimming and J lost 4 bases, with 5 bases between them. Time point indicated: newly diagnosed GD, antithyroid drugs for less than 3 months. PBMC-derived RNA was used for the TCR library. The TCR beta library used iRepertoire HTBI primers with Arm-PCR amplification of CDR3. TCRdb ran MiXCR on the multiplex PCR reads and lists one entry per CDR3 protein. The sample has under 400,000 distinct CDR3 sequences, over 15% seen once. This sample was shared with a second study, whose subject was T cells in Graves' hyperthyroidism and ophthalmopathy.

The receptor's source is a man aged 40-49 years with Graves disease. The V call is TRBV5-5, the J call TRBJ2-1; D not resolved. The material was peripheral blood mononuclear cells (PBMCs), obtained at new diagnosis, from a patient treated with antithyroid drugs. CDR3 bases: TGTGCCAGCAGCTTGGAACAGTACAATGAGCAGTTCTCC. As protein: CASSLEQYNEQFS.